Below are 14 T cell receptor beta chains sequenced from a single sample in a study of Graves' ophthalmopathy and Graves' hyperthyroidism. Transcripts of RNA were the source for amplifying TCR beta CDR3 regions. Second-round multiplex PCR came after first-round RT-PCR with HTBI primers. One entry per CDR3 protein results from TCRdb running MiXCR on the multiplex PCR reads. Of a few hundred thousand distinct CDR3 sequences in the sample, 15% to 19% are singletons; the top ten hold around 6.6%. Material for sequencing was peripheral blood. These receptors were taken from a woman under 30 with stable Graves' hyperthyroidism.

This clonotype has a count of ten or more. The chain uses TRBV6-2 or TRBV6-3 and TRBJ1-1, with 10 nucleotides matching TRBD1. V shed 2 bases, J shed 5 bases, and the junction held 5 bases outside the gene matches. The CDR3 has 15 amino acids. Germline V CDR1 and CDR2: MNHEY, SVGEGT. The CDR3 DNA sequence: TGTGCCAGCAGTTACGCGGACAGGGGGAGGACTGAAGCTTTCTTT. Amino acid sequence: CASSYADRGRTEAFF.

The chain employs TRBV3-1 and TRBJ2-5; 7 bases line up with TRBD2. The CDR3 has 19 amino acids. With V trimmed by 1 base and J by 0 bases, 14 bases remained unmatched. Germline V gene lookup returns CDR1 LGHDT and CDR2 YNNKEL (reference sequence). The CDR3 sequence: CASSQGETGGGLNQETQYF. Written as DNA, the CDR3 is TGTGCCAGCAGCCAAGGGGAGACGGGGGGAGGGCTTAACCAAGAGACCCAGTACTTC.

This clonotype was seen repeatedly, ten times or more. The V call is TRBV12-5, the J call TRBJ1-1; TRBD1 aligns across 7 bases. This CDR3 contains 16 residues. The germline CDR1 and CDR2 sequences are LGHNT and FRNRAP. The V segment lost 0 bases and the J segment 0 bases; nucleotides outside the gene matches: 4. CDR3 protein: CASGLVPDRLNTEAFF. The CDR3 bases are TGTGCTAGTGGTTTGGTACCGGACAGGTTGAACACTGAAGCTTTCTTT.

Remarks on this clonotype: This may come from a read error, since a much larger clone is one base off. The V and J genes are TRBV6-5 and TRBJ2-7, with D tentatively TRBD2 (7 bases). The length of the CDR3 is 14 residues. Germline CDR1 reads MNHEY; CDR2 reads SVGAGI. The CDR3 coding sequence is TGTGCCAGCAGTTACGGGGGAGGGGGTTACGAGCAGTGCTTC. It yields the protein CASSYGGGGYEQCF.

The V gene is TRBV6-1, the J gene TRBJ1-5; 7 nucleotides align to TRBD1. There are 14 residues in the CDR3. Trimming cost V 8 bases and J 3 bases; bases outside gene matches: 7. CDR1 and CDR2 from the germline V gene are MNHNS and SASEGT. CDR3: CASGIGTVNQPQHF. CDR3 DNA sequence: TGTGCCAGCGGAATTGGGACAGTCAATCAGCCCCAGCATTTT.

This clonotype was counted many times. The chain couples TRBV5-1 to TRBJ1-1; possible D gene TRBD1, 5 bases. The V gene's germline CDR1 is SGHRS and CDR2 YFSETQ. The CDR3 sequence is 15 residues long. The ends were cut back, 4 bases at V and 4 bases at J, with 17 bases in the middle. The CDR3 region is CASSNDVGGVTEAFF. The CDR3 DNA sequence: TGCGCCAGCAGCAATGACGTGGGGGGAGTCACTGAAGCTTTCTTT.

This clonotype was seen many times. V and J are TRBV2 and TRBJ2-2; D is unresolved. CDR3 length equals 13 residues. The V and J ends lost 4 bases and 3 bases respectively, with 6 bases between them. Germline V gene data show CDR1 as SNHLY and CDR2 as FYNNEI. CDR3 amino acids: CASSVVHTGELFF. In nucleotides, the CDR3 is TGTGCCAGCAGTGTTGTGCACACCGGGGAGCTGTTTTTT.

The chain is built from TRBV7-8 and TRBJ1-2, with unresolved D. Germline V CDR1 and CDR2: SGHVS, FQNEAQ. V was shortened by 1 base and J by 0 bases, with 6 bases between the two germline ends. This CDR3 comprises 14 residues. The CDR3 spells CASSLGSSNYGYTF. Written as DNA, the CDR3 is TGTGCCAGCAGCTTAGGCAGCTCTAACTATGGCTACACCTTC.

This clonotype was found many times. The chain carries TRBV11-2 and TRBJ1-2; 9 bases are shared with TRBD1. Germline loops: CDR1 SGHAT, CDR2 FQNNGV. J lost 8 bases, V lost 6 bases, and 13 bases had no gene match. The CDR3 has 15 amino acids. The CDR3 coding sequence is TGTGCCAGCAGTTTTTCTACGGGACAGGGCGGCGGCTACACCTTC. This sequence encodes CASSFSTGQGGGYTF.

The sample holds many counts of this clonotype. V and J are TRBV6-1 and TRBJ1-6, with D hard to call. The CDR3 totals 13 residues. CDR1 and CDR2 (germline): MNHNS, SASEGT. Between the trimmed V and J ends, which lost 6 bases and 7 bases, there was a span of 10 bases. This chain's CDR3 is CASRGTVNSPLHF. The CDR3 DNA follows: TGTGCCAGCAGGGGAACGGTCAATTCACCCCTCCACTTT.

Many counts were recorded for this clonotype. The chain has TRBV7-9 and TRBJ2-7; D perhaps matches TRBD1 (5 bases). Germline CDR1 SEHNR, CDR2 FQNEAQ (reference sequence). The CDR3 totals 14 residues. V lost 5 bases, J lost 3 bases, and 14 bases lay in between. The DNA of the CDR3 is TGTGCCAGCAGCCGTACTGACCAGGGCTACGAGCAGTACTTC. Translating gives CASSRTDQGYEQYF.

This clonotype was observed many times. This chain connects TRBV12-3 or TRBV12-4 to TRBJ2-7; the match to TRBD2 covers 9 bases. The CDR3 consists of 15 residues. V shed 2 bases, J shed 6 bases, and the junction held 8 bases outside the gene matches. The CDR3, as DNA: TGTGCCAGCAGTTTACGGCGGGCGGGAGGGCCCGAGCAGTACTTC. Amino acid sequence: CASSLRRAGGPEQYF.

This clonotype was observed a single time. The genes are TRBV6-2 or TRBV6-3 and TRBJ1-2; 9 bases are a match to TRBD1. The CDR3 runs to 12 residues. Germline V gene data show CDR1 as MNHEY and CDR2 as SVGEGT. V was pared by 6 bases and J by 8 bases, with 4 bases of the junction left unmatched. The CDR3 DNA reads as TGTGCCAGCAGACAGGGGGCCCGCGGCTACACCTTC. Translation gives CASRQGARGYTF.

This clonotype was seen repeatedly, ten times or more. The rearrangement uses TRBV18 and TRBJ1-2; 10 nucleotides agree with TRBD1. Germline V gene lookup returns CDR1 KGHSH and CDR2 LQKENI. V was pared by 6 bases and J by 4 bases, with 11 bases of the junction left unmatched. The CDR3 length is 16 residues. The CDR3 bases are TGTGCCAGCTCGTCCGACAGGGGGCAAAGTCGCTATGGCTACACCTTC. This sequence encodes CASSSDRGQSRYGYTF.